This TCR beta chain appears in the sequencing data of a study of T cells after yellow fever vaccination. Findings of the study overall: A minor fraction of clonotypes spanned both CD4 and CD8 compartments. Clones from primary vaccination mostly reappeared after the booster (around 96% CD4, over 85% CD8). Abundant contaminating clonotypes from the bulk population could appear in FACS-sorted repertoires. Researchers report a weaker secondary response that nonetheless peaked faster, day 5 versus 15.

The CDR3 covers 17 residues. V was pared by 5 bases and J by 2 bases, with 22 bases between. The germline CDR1 and CDR2 sequences are MNHEY and SMNVEV (reference sequence). Details on this clonotype: Its antigen is still unknown.

TCRdb ran MiXCR on the 5' RACE reads and lists one entry per CDR3 protein. The profile shows some 560,000 distinct CDR3 sequences, about 19% of them singletons. The V call is TRBV27, the J call TRBJ2-7, with D perhaps matching TRBD2 (6 bases). This clonotype was sampled from a man aged 25 to 45 who received the YFV17D yellow fever vaccine. Specimen: PBMCs, collected 15 days after the yellow fever booster vaccination. The CDR3 DNA sequence: TGTGCCAGCAGTCTCCATCAGGGAGACGGGAGTCCCTACGAGCAGTACTTC. Amino acids: CASSLHQGDGSPYEQYF.